The next 17 T cell receptor beta chains were all read from a single sample in a study of cytomegalovirus exposure and HLA in healthy donors. PCR amplification relied on 60 Vbeta primers (plus 13 Jbeta primers). Data came from immunoSEQ multiplex PCR; TCRdb stores just in-frame clones and leaves some out. Altogether about 230,000 clones are present, more than 70% being singletons, with the ten largest covering roughly 1.3%. The material sequenced was PBMCs. All receptors derive from a human donor in good health.

This chain joins TRBV6-1 and TRBJ2-1; 11 bases line up with TRBD2. This CDR3 has 17 amino acids. V shed 4 bases, J shed 0 bases, and the junction held 5 bases outside the gene matches. Germline values: CDR1 MNHNS, CDR2 SASEGT. CDR3 DNA sequence: TGTGCCAGCAGTGCCAATCTAGCGGGAGGCTCCTACAATGAGCAGTTCTTC. Its protein is CASSANLAGGSYNEQFF.

The chain couples TRBV4-1 to TRBJ2-7; D remains unclear. The length of the CDR3 is 15 residues. Trimming cost V 0 bases and J 0 bases, with 9 bases left between them. Germline CDR1 and CDR2: MGHRA and YSYEKL. CDR3 in amino acids: CASSQDRSSSYEQYF. CDR3 nucleotides: TGCGCCAGCAGCCAAGATCGATCTAGCTCCTACGAGCAGTACTTC.

This chain links TRBV18 with TRBJ1-2; TRBD1 is a possible D gene (5 bases). Germline V gene data show CDR1 as KGHSH and CDR2 as LQKENI. V was clipped by 3 bases and J by 5 bases, with 16 bases between them. This CDR3 spans 15 amino acids. The DNA for the CDR3 is TGTGCCAGCTCACCCGCCGGCGCCAGGGATTATGGCTACACCTTC. The encoded protein is CASSPAGARDYGYTF.

The chain links TRBV6-5 to TRBJ1-2, with 8 bases identical to TRBD1. Trimming cost V 2 bases and J 8 bases; bases outside gene matches: 7. Germline V gene lookup returns CDR1 MNHEY and CDR2 SVGAGI. The CDR3 runs to 14 residues. The CDR3 nucleotides read TGTGCCAGCAGTTACGTCAGGGGGCTTGGAGGCTACACCTTC. Its translation: CASSYVRGLGGYTF.

In this sample, this clone turned up a few times. The chain joins TRBV9 to TRBJ1-4, with 7 positions matching TRBD1. The germline V gene has CDR1 SGDLS and CDR2 YYNGEE. Trimming took 2 bases from V and 10 from J; bases not matched to a gene: 2. The CDR3 is 12 residues long. CDR3: CASSVPGGKLFF. Written as DNA, the CDR3 is TGTGCCAGCAGCGTCCCAGGGGGAAAACTGTTTTTT.

The chain is built from TRBV28 and TRBJ2-7; a possible D gene is TRBD2 (6 bases). Deletions cut 3 bases from V and 5 bases from J, with 23 bases between. CDR1 is MDHEN and CDR2 is SYDVKM in the germline V gene. The CDR3 length is 17 residues. CDR3 region: CASSLISAGPFNHEQYF. In nucleotides, the CDR3 is TGTGCCAGCAGTTTGATTTCGGCGGGACCATTTAACCACGAGCAGTACTTC.

V and J are TRBV11-2 and TRBJ2-3, with TRBD1 matching over 12 bases. Germline V gene lookup returns CDR1 SGHAT and CDR2 FQNNGV. There are 19 residues in the CDR3. The J segment lost 3 bases and the V segment lost 5 bases, leaving 15 bases of the junction unmatched. For the CDR3, the DNA is TGTGCCAGCAGCGTGGGACAGGGGGCCATAGCGGGAGAAACAGATACGCAGTATTTT. Translation: CASSVGQGAIAGETDTQYF.

This chain's CDR3 is CASSQGGGATDTQYF. CDR3 DNA: TGTGCCAGCAGCCAAGGGGGGGGCGCGACAGATACGCAGTATTTT. The chain carries TRBV4-2 and TRBJ2-3; perhaps TRBD2 as D (7 bases). V lost 1 base and J lost 3, with 11 bases in between. This CDR3 spans 15 amino acids. Looked up from germline, CDR1 is LGHNA and CDR2 is YNFKEQ.

The genes are TRBV29-1 and TRBJ1-4, with a tentative D call TRBD1 (5 bases). Trimming removed 7 bases from V and 4 bases from J, with 19 bases in between. Germline V gene sequence: CDR1 SQVTM, CDR2 ANQGSEA. The CDR3 totals 15 residues. CDR3 sequence: CSARQFWGGNEKLFF. CDR3 in DNA: TGCAGCGCCCGCCAATTTTGGGGGGGTAATGAAAAACTGTTTTTT.

The chain couples TRBV28 to TRBJ2-5, with D possibly TRBD2 on 5 matching bases. Germline V CDR1 and CDR2: MDHEN, SYDVKM. The V and J ends lost 5 bases and 3 bases respectively, with 10 bases between them. The CDR3 sequence is 13 residues long. The CDR3 region is CASSQSGEETQYF. The CDR3, as DNA: TGTGCCAGCAGTCAATCCGGGGAAGAGACCCAGTACTTC.

This clone was counted a single time. At the DNA level, this CDR3 is encoded by other sequences in the same sample as well. This chain connects TRBV5-1 to TRBJ2-5; 7 bases match TRBD1. The CDR3 sequence is 13 residues long. Germline assignment: CDR1 SGHRS and CDR2 YFSETQ. J lost 2 bases, V lost 2 bases, and 0 bases had no gene match. The CDR3 nucleotides are TGCGCCAGCAGCTTACAGGGGCAAGAGACCCAGTACTTC. It encodes CASSLQGQETQYF.

The gene calls are TRBV2 and TRBJ2-1, with D unclear. This CDR3 has 14 residues. Germline values: CDR1 SNHLY, CDR2 FYNNEI. Trimming removed 4 bases from V and 1 base from J, with 8 bases in between. In DNA form, the CDR3 reads TGTGCCAGCAGTGGGGCTCTGTCCTACAATGAGCAGTTCTTC. Translation: CASSGALSYNEQFF.

This chain links TRBV29-1 with TRBJ2-7; the match to TRBD2 covers 9 bases. CDR3 length: 13 residues. Germline V gene sequence: CDR1 SQVTM, CDR2 ANQGSEA. V lost 6 bases and J lost 3; bases outside the gene matches: 6. The CDR3 nucleotides read TGCAGCGTGCGACTAGCGGATCACTACGAGCAGTACTTC. This translates into CSVRLADHYEQYF.

The chain recombines TRBV27 with TRBJ2-3; D possibly corresponds to TRBD1 (6 bases). V was trimmed by 6 bases and J by 2 bases, leaving 15 bases between them. CDR1 MNHEY and CDR2 SMNVEV come from the germline V gene (reference sequence). The CDR3 length is 15 residues. CDR3: CASRRQELTTDTQYF. The CDR3, as DNA: TGTGCCAGCAGGAGACAGGAGCTAACCACAGATACGCAGTATTTT.

Only one count was recorded for this clone. Other DNA variants within this sample encode the same CDR3. The chain recombines TRBV18 with TRBJ2-1; 8 bases fit TRBD2. Germline V gives CDR1 KGHSH, CDR2 LQKENI. With V trimmed by 3 bases and J by 0 bases, 4 bases remained unmatched. CDR3 length: 16 amino acids. The CDR3 DNA reads TGTGCCAGCTCACCGCTAGCGGGTTCCTCCTACAATGAGCAGTTCTTC. Protein: CASSPLAGSSYNEQFF.

This rearrangement joins TRBV25-1 to TRBJ1-1, with 9 nucleotides matching TRBD1. Germline V lookup: CDR1 MGHDK, CDR2 SYGVNS. With V trimmed by 6 bases and J by 5 bases, 7 bases remained unmatched. This CDR3 region has 14 residues. The DNA for the CDR3 is TGTGCCAGCAGAACAACAGGGGGCAGGACTGAAGCTTTCTTT. Translation gives CASRTTGGRTEAFF.

The chain links TRBV19 to TRBJ2-7; 9 bases agree with TRBD2. Trimming took 5 bases from V and 3 from J; bases not matched to a gene: 14. The CDR3 totals 17 residues. CDR1 LNHDA and CDR2 SQIVND come from the germline V gene (reference sequence). CDR3 nucleotides: TGTGCCAGTAGTGACCGCGGGTGGGCTAGCGGGGTCTACGAGCAGTACTTC. This gives the protein CASSDRGWASGVYEQYF.